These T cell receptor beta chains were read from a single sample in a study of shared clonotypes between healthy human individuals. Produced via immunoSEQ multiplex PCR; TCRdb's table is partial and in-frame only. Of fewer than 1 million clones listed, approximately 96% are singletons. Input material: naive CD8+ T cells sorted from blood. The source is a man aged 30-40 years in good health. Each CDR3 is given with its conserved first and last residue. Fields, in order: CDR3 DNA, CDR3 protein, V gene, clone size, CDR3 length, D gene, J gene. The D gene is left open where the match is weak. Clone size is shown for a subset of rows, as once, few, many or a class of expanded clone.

TGTGCCTGGGGCGAGGGGTTTGCGACCGGGGAGCTGTTTTTT CAWGEGFATGELFF TRBV30 - 14 - TRBJ2-2
TGTGCCAGCAGTCCCTCTTTCGGCGGAGGGGGCAATGAGCAGTTCTTC CASSPSFGGGGNEQFF TRBV27 - 16 - TRBJ2-1
TGTGCCAGCACCCCTAACGGGGGACCCAATGAGCAGTTCTTC CASTPNGGPNEQFF TRBV5-8 - 14 - TRBJ2-1
TGTGCCAGTAGTTCCGGGACAGGGGGCCCATATGCCGAGCAGTACTTC CASSSGTGGPYAEQYF TRBV19 - 16 TRBD1 TRBJ2-7
TGTGCTAGTGGTTTGGGGGGATCCAACTATGGCTACACCTTC CASGLGGSNYGYTF TRBV12-5 - 14 - TRBJ1-2
TGTGCCAGCAGCCTAGGGGGGCTCCTAACCTACGAGCAGTACTTC CASSLGGLLTYEQYF TRBV27 - 15 - TRBJ2-7
TGTGCCAGCAGCTTAGAAGGGACCGAGTATAGCAATCAGCCCCAGCATTTT CASSLEGTEYSNQPQHF TRBV11-2 once 17 - TRBJ1-5
TGTGCCAGCAGCCCCCGGACAGTTGGAAACACCATATATTTT CASSPRTVGNTIYF TRBV7-9 - 14 - TRBJ1-3
TGTGCCAGCAGCACCAGTGACCTTCTGGCGGCAGGTTTGGATGAGCAGTTCTTC CASSTSDLLAAGLDEQFF TRBV9 - 18 - TRBJ2-1
TGTGCCAGCAGCCCGAATATTAATACGCAGTATTTT CASSPNINTQYF TRBV14 - 12 - TRBJ2-3
TGTGCCAGCAGCTCCACTAGCGGGGGTTCCTACGAGCAGTACTTC CASSSTSGGSYEQYF TRBV7-9 - 15 TRBD2 TRBJ2-7
TGTGCCACCAGCAGAGATCGTGTGATGGGCAATGAGCAGTTCTTC CATSRDRVMGNEQFF TRBV15 - 15 - TRBJ2-1
TGTGCCAGCAGTCACCGGGACAGGGGGCGGGACGGGGAGCTGTTTTTT CASSHRDRGRDGELFF TRBV28 - 16 TRBD1 TRBJ2-2
TGTGCCAGCAGGTTATGGGACGGGAACACTGAAGCTTTCTTT CASRLWDGNTEAFF TRBV9 - 14 - TRBJ1-1
TGTGCCAGCAGTCCCCCAGGTCTACGTGAGCAGTACTTC CASSPPGLREQYF TRBV27 - 13 - TRBJ2-7
TGCAGCGGGGGACTAGACATTCATGAGCAGTTCTTC CSGGLDIHEQFF TRBV29-1 - 12 TRBD2 TRBJ2-1
TGTGCCAGCAGTTTAATTGTGAACACTGAAGCTTTCTTT CASSLIVNTEAFF TRBV27 - 13 - TRBJ1-1
TGTGCCAGCAGCTTGATCACCTTGGGGACCCAGTACTTC CASSLITLGTQYF TRBV5-4 - 13 - TRBJ2-5
TGTGCCAGCAGCTTAGTCCCTAGCGGGAGGGCCTACAATGAGCAGTTCTTC CASSLVPSGRAYNEQFF TRBV11-2 - 17 TRBD2 TRBJ2-1
TGTGCCAGCAGAGTTCGGGTTGACGAGCAGTACTTC CASRVRVDEQYF TRBV2 once 12 - TRBJ2-7
TGTGCCAGCAGGCAACACGATCTAGCGGGAGTTCCCCACGAGCAGTACTTC CASRQHDLAGVPHEQYF TRBV5-5 - 17 TRBD2 TRBJ2-7
TGTGCCAGCAGCGATTCCGCGGGACTAGCGGGAGACGAGCAGTACTTC CASSDSAGLAGDEQYF TRBV11-3 - 16 TRBD2 TRBJ2-7
TGTGCCAGCAGCGTAGGGAGGGAGGGAGATACGCAGTATTTT CASSVGREGDTQYF TRBV9 - 14 TRBD2 TRBJ2-3
TGTGCCAGCAGCACGGGGGGCGGCTCCTACGAGCAGTACTTC CASSTGGGSYEQYF TRBV9 - 14 - TRBJ2-7
TGTGCCAGCAGCTCCGGGACAGGGAGAAACACCATATATTTT CASSSGTGRNTIYF TRBV7-9 - 14 TRBD1 TRBJ1-3